This T cell receptor beta chain was sequenced in a study of OX40 agonist ivuxolimab in advanced cancers. Study-wide background: Ivuxolimab, an antibody acting as an agonist of OX40 (CD134), was used to treat patients. All patients had ivuxolimab intravenously every 2 weeks at 0.01 to 10 mg/kg.

Measured with immunoSEQ multiplex PCR; TCRdb has only the in-frame clones, and not every one. The repertoire holds approximately 26,000 clones, with roughly 73% as singletons. Germline V gives CDR1 MRHNA, CDR2 SNTAGT. The CDR3 is made up of 15 amino acids. J lost 0 bases, V lost 5 bases, and 6 bases had no gene match. Points on this clone: The antigen remains undetermined.

The study, taken as a whole, reports: Dose levels from 0.1 to 3.0 mg/kg saw CD4+ and CD8+ blood T cells expand clonally by week 6.

The V and J genes are TRBV6-4 and TRBJ2-7, with 8 bases matching TRBD1. This sequence was found in an adult with an advanced solid tumor such as melanoma, head and neck, liver or kidney cancer. The sequences come from CD4+ or CD8+ T cells sorted from blood, collected in a trial of the OX40 agonist ivuxolimab. The CDR3 is CASSLQGDSSYEQYF. Here the CDR3 DNA reads TGTGCCAGCAGTTTACAGGGGGATAGCTCCTACGAGCAGTACTTC.